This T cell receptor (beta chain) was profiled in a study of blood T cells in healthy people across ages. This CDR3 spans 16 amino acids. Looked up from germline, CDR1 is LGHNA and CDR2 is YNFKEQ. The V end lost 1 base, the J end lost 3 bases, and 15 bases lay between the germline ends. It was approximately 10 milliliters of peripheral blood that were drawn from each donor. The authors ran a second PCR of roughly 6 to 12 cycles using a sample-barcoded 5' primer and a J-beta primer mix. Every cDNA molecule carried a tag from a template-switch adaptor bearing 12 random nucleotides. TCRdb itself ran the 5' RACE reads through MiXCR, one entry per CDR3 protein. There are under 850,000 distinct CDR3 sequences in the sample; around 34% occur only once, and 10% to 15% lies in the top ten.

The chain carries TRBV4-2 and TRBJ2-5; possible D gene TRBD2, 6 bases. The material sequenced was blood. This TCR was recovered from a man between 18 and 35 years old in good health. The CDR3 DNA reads TGTGCCAGCAGCCAAGTTTTTGGGGGGACTGAAGAGACCCAGTACTTC. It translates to CASSQVFGGTEETQYF.